A selection of T cell receptor beta chains follows, all from one sample in a study of shared clonotypes between healthy human individuals. Clones were sequenced by immunoSEQ multiplex PCR, and TCRdb holds only the in-frame ones, with some missing. The sample records more than 2,000,000 clones, just over 90% being singletons. Sequenced material: naive CD4+ T cells from PBMCs. Source of these receptors: a man between 18 and 35 years old in good health. Some clones in this sample may be carry-over from other donors' samples. CDR3s include the opening cysteine and the closing phenylalanine or tryptophan. Fields, in order: D gene, V gene, J gene, CDR3 protein, CDR3 DNA. The D gene is left open where the match is weak.

NA	TRBV5-1	TRBJ1-3	CASSDGGSSGNTIYF	TGCGCCAGCAGCGACGGGGGAAGCTCTGGAAACACCATATATTTT
NA	TRBV5-1	TRBJ1-2	CASTPGQSYTNYGYTF	TGCGCCAGCACCCCTGGACAGAGCTACACTAACTATGGCTACACCTTC
NA	TRBV18	TRBJ1-3	CASSPRQEYSGNTIYF	TGTGCCAGCTCACCACGGCAGGAGTACTCTGGAAACACCATATATTTT
NA	TRBV19	TRBJ1-5	CASRYEALSPQHF	TGTGCCAGTAGGTATGAGGCCCTGTCGCCCCAGCATTTT
NA	TRBV15	TRBJ2-5	CATSMFGRALEGTQYF	TGTGCCACCAGCATGTTTGGCAGGGCCTTGGAGGGGACCCAGTACTTC
NA	TRBV30	TRBJ1-4	CAWSEGLEGEKLFF	TGTGCCTGGAGCGAGGGCCTCGAAGGGGAAAAACTGTTTTTT
TRBD1	TRBV6-1	TRBJ2-7	CASSEWGQGAYEQYF	TGTGCCAGCAGTGAATGGGGACAGGGGGCCTACGAGCAGTACTTC
NA	TRBV7-2	TRBJ2-2	CATRALLNTGELFF	TGTGCCACCCGGGCCTTGTTGAACACCGGGGAGCTGTTTTTT
TRBD1	TRBV28	TRBJ2-3	CASSLSTGQGPTADTQYF	TGTGCCAGCAGTTTATCCACCGGACAGGGGCCCACAGCAGATACGCAGTATTTT
TRBD1	TRBV5-1	TRBJ2-1	CASSLFGQGANEQFF	TGCGCCAGCAGCTTATTTGGACAGGGGGCGAATGAGCAGTTCTTC